The 28 T cell receptor beta chains listed next were all sequenced from one sample in a study of identical twins. TCRdb analysed the 5' RACE reads with MiXCR anew, one entry per CDR3 protein. The sample lists 1,800,000 or so distinct CDR3 sequences, more than 30% occurring once. The sequenced sample was cord blood. The receptor source for this set is a newborn girl in good health.

This clonotype was recorded at least ten times. This chain uses TRBV20-1 with TRBJ2-1, with 13 bases that match TRBD2. Trimming removed 1 base from V and 8 bases from J; junction bases left unmatched: 8. From germline, CDR1 is DFQATT and CDR2 SNEGSKA (reference sequence). The CDR3 totals 16 residues. This CDR3 reads CSARGYSLAGGDEQFF. CDR3 coding DNA: TGCAGTGCTAGAGGGTATTCACTAGCGGGAGGGGATGAGCAGTTCTTC.

V is TRBV20-1 and J is TRBJ1-4, with 12 nucleotides matching TRBD1. The CDR3 is 17 residues long. Germline CDR1 and CDR2: DFQATT and SNEGSKA (reference sequence). Trimming removed 1 base from V and 10 bases from J; junction bases left unmatched: 13. The CDR3 loop is CSARGRIRDRGRGKLFF. CDR3 nucleotide sequence: TGCAGTGCTAGAGGTCGTATCCGGGACAGGGGGCGAGGAAAACTGTTTTTT.

The chain employs TRBV28 and TRBJ2-3; D is uncertain. The CDR3 has 15 residues. V lost 3 bases and J lost 2, with 12 bases in between. Germline CDR1 reads MDHEN; CDR2 reads SYDVKM. This chain's CDR3 is CASSFSGRDTDTQYF. CDR3 coding DNA: TGTGCCAGCAGTTTTTCCGGTAGGGACACAGATACGCAGTATTTT.

The V call is TRBV3-1, the J call TRBJ2-4, with a weak D call TRBD2 (5 bases). The V end lost 6 bases, the J end lost 0 bases, and 18 bases lay between the germline ends. Germline lookup yields CDR1 LGHDT and CDR2 YNNKEL (reference sequence). The CDR3 spans 17 residues. The DNA for the CDR3 is TGTGCCAGCAGTAACCATGGGGAGACCTTAGCCAAAAACATTCAGTACTTC. Translation gives CASSNHGETLAKNIQYF. The full variable domain, rest sourced from reference TRBV3-1 and TRBJ2-4, is DTAVSQTPKYLVTQMGNDKSIKCEQNLGHDTMYWYKQDSKKFLKIMFSYNNKELIINETVPNRFSPKSPDKAHLNLHINSLELGDSAVYFCASSNHGETLAKNIQYFGAGTRLSVL.

This chain joins TRBV12-3 or TRBV12-4 and TRBJ2-1, with D unclear. This CDR3 region has 14 residues. The ends were cut back, 5 bases at V and 13 bases at J, with 21 bases in the middle. CDR3 DNA sequence: TGTGCCAGCAGTGGAACACCAGATCAAGAGACCCAGTTCTTC. Translation gives CASSGTPDQETQFF.

The chain joins TRBV29-1 to TRBJ1-1, with D tentatively TRBD1 (5 bases). Germline CDR1 reads SQVTM; CDR2 reads ANQGSEA. The CDR3 has 10 residues. Between the trimmed V and J ends, which lost 3 bases and 11 bases, there was a span of 10 bases. Here the CDR3 reads CSVEGVRAFF. The CDR3 DNA follows: TGCAGCGTTGAGGGGGTAAGGGCTTTCTTT. Full variable domain (rest looked up from reference TRBV29-1 and TRBJ1-1): SAVISQKPSRDICQRGTSLTIQCQVDSQVTMMFWYRQQPGQSLTLIATANQGSEATYESGFVIDKFPISRPNLTFSTLTVSNMSPEDSSIYLCSVEGVRAFFGQGTRLTVV.

The rearrangement uses TRBV5-5 and TRBJ2-2; D is unclear. The CDR3 is 15 amino acids. Germline-derived CDR1 and CDR2 are SGHKS and YYEKEE (reference sequence). V was shortened by 1 base and J by 6 bases, with 13 bases between the two germline ends. DNA for the CDR3: TGTGCCAGCAGCTTGTATGGCGGACCAGCCGGGGAGCTGTTTTTT. Translating gives CASSLYGGPAGELFF.

This clonotype has more than one count but fewer than ten. The chain employs TRBV5-1 and TRBJ2-1, with D tentatively TRBD1 (7 bases). Trimming left V 3 bases short and J 5 bases short, with 18 bases between. CDR1 and CDR2 from the germline V gene are SGHRS and YFSETQ. This CDR3 has 16 amino acids. The CDR3 protein is CASSSLAGQTHNEQFF. Here the CDR3 DNA reads TGCGCCAGCAGCTCCCTTGCGGGACAGACCCACAATGAGCAGTTCTTC.

The V call is TRBV6-5, the J call TRBJ1-1; 8 bases line up with TRBD1. Germline V gene lookup returns CDR1 MNHEY and CDR2 SVGAGI. The CDR3 runs to 16 residues. V lost 7 bases to trimming and J lost 4 bases; unmatched junction nucleotides: 14. The CDR3 nucleotides are TGTGCCAGCACCCCCGTGTTGAGGGGGACAGGCACTGAAGCTTTCTTT. This sequence encodes CASTPVLRGTGTEAFF.

The chain combines TRBV4-2 with TRBJ1-6; D not certain. The CDR3 length is 15 residues. V lost 2 bases and J 9 bases, leaving 14 bases between the germline ends. The germline V gene has CDR1 LGHNA and CDR2 YNFKEQ. The CDR3 DNA reads as TGTGCCAGCAGCCAACCAGGACCGGTGGGTTCACCCCTCCACTTT. It codes for CASSQPGPVGSPLHF.

This clonotype was observed at least ten times. This chain uses TRBV5-1 with TRBJ2-7; TRBD1 aligns across 8 bases. The CDR3 is made up of 14 amino acids. Unmatched junction bases numbered 4, after V lost 4 bases and J lost 1 base. Germline CDR1 and CDR2: SGHRS and YFSETQ. CDR3 sequence: CASSARDRSYEQYF. CDR3 sequence (DNA): TGCGCCAGCAGCGCACGGGACAGGTCCTACGAGCAGTACTTC.

The chain carries TRBV30 and TRBJ1-3; D perhaps matches TRBD1 (5 bases). The CDR3 is 12 residues long. Trimming cost V 0 bases and J 8 bases, with 8 bases left between them. The germline V gene encodes CDR1 GTSNPN and CDR2 SVGIG (reference sequence). The DNA of the CDR3 is TGTGCCTGGAGTGTGGGGGGGGACACCATATATTTT. Protein: CAWSVGGDTIYF. Based on the CDR3 plus reference TRBV30 and TRBJ1-3, the full variable domain is SQTIHQWPATLVQPVGSPLSLECTVEGTSNPNLYWYRQAAGRGLQLLFYSVGIGQISSEVPQNLSASRPQDRQFILSSKKLLLSDSGFYLCAWSVGGDTIYFGEGSWLTVV.

The rearrangement joins TRBV5-1 to TRBJ2-1; 8 bases map to TRBD2. After removal of 2 bases from V and 9 bases from J, the junction contained 13 bases not matched to a gene. In germline, CDR1 is SGHRS, CDR2 YFSETQ. CDR3 length: 16 residues. CDR3 in amino acids: CASSFPVRAGDREQFF. DNA of the CDR3: TGCGCCAGCAGCTTCCCGGTTCGAGCGGGAGACCGTGAGCAGTTCTTC.

This clonotype has just a few counts. The V call is TRBV20-1, the J call TRBJ1-5, with D tentatively TRBD1 (6 bases). V lost 6 bases to trimming and J lost 0 bases, with 12 bases between them. This CDR3 has 14 amino acids. Per germline, CDR1 DFQATT and CDR2 SNEGSKA (reference sequence). CDR3 loop: CSAHRAYSNQPQHF. In DNA, the CDR3 is TGCAGTGCCCACAGGGCTTATAGCAATCAGCCCCAGCATTTT.

This clonotype was observed a handful of times. This chain joins TRBV29-1 and TRBJ2-1, with 14 nucleotides matching TRBD2. CDR1 and CDR2 from the germline V gene are SQVTM and ANQGSEA. The CDR3 is 17 amino acids. Trimming removed 7 bases from V and 6 bases from J; junction bases left unmatched: 14. The CDR3 is CSAEGLAGGGNANEQFF. The CDR3 bases are TGCAGCGCCGAAGGACTAGCGGGAGGAGGCAATGCCAATGAGCAGTTCTTC.

The chain couples TRBV5-1 to TRBJ1-1; TRBD1 is a possible D gene (6 bases). CDR1 and CDR2 (germline): SGHRS, YFSETQ. The V end lost 2 bases, the J end lost 2 bases, and 13 bases lay between the germline ends. This CDR3 region has 15 residues. The CDR3 here is CASSFLPGVNTEAFF. CDR3 coding DNA: TGCGCCAGCAGCTTCTTACCAGGGGTTAACACTGAAGCTTTCTTT.

This clonotype came up once. The chain carries TRBV7-9 and TRBJ2-1; 15 nucleotides line up with TRBD2. The CDR3 consists of 19 residues. Germline V gene lookup returns CDR1 SEHNR and CDR2 FQNEAQ (reference sequence). With V trimmed by 5 bases and J by 0 bases, 8 bases remained unmatched. As DNA, the CDR3 is TGTGCCAGCAGCCCAAAGGGACTAGCGGGAGGATTCTCCTACAATGAGCAGTTCTTC. It yields the protein CASSPKGLAGGFSYNEQFF.

The chain couples TRBV13 to TRBJ1-6; D may be TRBD1 (5 bases). Trimming removed 8 bases from V and 5 bases from J, with 13 bases in between. This CDR3 has 14 amino acids. In germline, CDR1 is PRHDT, CDR2 FYEKMQ (reference sequence). The CDR3 DNA reads as TGTGCCAGCGGCCAACGGGGCCATAATTCACCCCTCCACTTT. This codes for CASGQRGHNSPLHF. The variable domain in full, completed from reference TRBV13 and TRBJ1-6, reads AAGVIQSPRHLIKEKRETATLKCYPIPRHDTVYWYQQGPGQDPQFLISFYEKMQSDKGSIPDRFSAQQFSDYHSELNMSSLELGDSALYFCASGQRGHNSPLHFGNGTRLTVT.

The chain combines TRBV12-3 or TRBV12-4 with TRBJ2-1; D possibly corresponds to TRBD2 (6 bases). The DNA matches TRBJ2-7 better at its end, which makes the J call doubtful. This CDR3 is 16 amino acids long. The CDR3 DNA sequence: TGTGCCAGCAGTTACGGGACGTCGGACTATTCCTACGAGCAGTACTTC. Translation gives CASSYGTSDYSYEQYF.

The chain is built from TRBV20-1 and TRBJ2-1, with D maybe TRBD1 (6 bases). This CDR3 has 14 amino acids. Germline CDR1 DFQATT, CDR2 SNEGSKA (reference sequence). Between the trimmed V and J ends, which lost 0 bases and 7 bases, there was a span of 13 bases. DNA of the CDR3: TGCAGTGCTAGAGATCTAGGGGGAGAGAATGAGCAGTTCTTC. Encoded protein: CSARDLGGENEQFF.

This clonotype has only a few counts. The chain couples TRBV10-3 to TRBJ1-4, with D maybe TRBD1 (5 bases). The V gene's germline CDR1 is ENHRY and CDR2 SYGVKD. The CDR3 loop spans 15 amino acids. The V gene lost 1 base and the J gene lost 8 bases, with 14 bases spanning the gap. CDR3 in DNA: TGTGCCATCAGTGAGTTATCAGGGACGGGAGAAAAACTGTTTTTT. Protein: CAISELSGTGEKLFF.

Only a few counts were recorded for this clonotype. The gene calls are TRBV7-9 and TRBJ1-1; D perhaps matches TRBD1 (5 bases). The CDR3 extends over 18 amino acids. Trimming pared 1 base from V and 1 base from J, leaving 19 bases between. Germline V gene sequence: CDR1 SEHNR, CDR2 FQNEAQ (reference sequence). The DNA of the CDR3 is TGTGCCAGCAGCTTAGGCCCTAATCCTAAGGGACCGAACACTGAAGCTTTCTTT. This translates into CASSLGPNPKGPNTEAFF.

The chain uses TRBV27 and TRBJ2-7; tentatively, D is TRBD1 (6 bases). The CDR3 loop spans 17 amino acids. The V and J ends lost 3 bases and 3 bases respectively, with 21 bases between them. Germline CDR1 reads MNHEY; CDR2 reads SMNVEV (reference sequence). The CDR3 region is CASSLSSGGRGYYEQYF. CDR3 sequence (DNA): TGTGCCAGCAGTTTGTCCTCTGGGGGCAGGGGTTACTACGAGCAGTACTTC.

This chain joins TRBV20-1 and TRBJ1-1; D remains unclear. Per germline, CDR1 DFQATT and CDR2 SNEGSKA (reference sequence). V lost 0 bases, J lost 11 bases, and 13 bases lay in between. This CDR3 is 12 amino acids long. DNA for the CDR3: TGCAGTGCTAGAGATCGAAGGCTTCAGGCTTTCTTT. Its translation: CSARDRRLQAFF.

The V call is TRBV20-1, the J call TRBJ2-7; D unclear. This CDR3 is built from 12 residues. Trimming removed 3 bases at V and 1 base at J, with 7 bases between. From germline, CDR1 is DFQATT and CDR2 SNEGSKA (reference sequence). The CDR3 here is CSASQASYEQYF. Here the CDR3 DNA reads TGCAGTGCTAGTCAGGCGTCCTACGAGCAGTACTTC.

This clonotype appeared many times. The chain recombines TRBV5-1 with TRBJ1-2; unclear D gene. The CDR3 covers 14 residues. The germline CDR1 and CDR2 sequences are SGHRS and YFSETQ. V lost 0 bases, J lost 4 bases, and 10 bases lay in between. This chain's CDR3 is CASSLDRGFYGYTF. The CDR3 DNA reads as TGCGCCAGCAGCTTGGACCGCGGGTTCTATGGCTACACCTTC. Drawing the rest from reference TRBV5-1 and TRBJ1-2, the complete variable domain is KAGVTQTPRYLIKTRGQQVTLSCSPISGHRSVSWYQQTPGQGLQFLFEYFSETQRNKGNFPGRFSGRQFSNSRSEMNVSTLELGDSALYLCASSLDRGFYGYTFGSGTRLTVV.

The CDR3 spells CSVASAGVYGYTF. The CDR3 nucleotides are TGCAGCGTTGCCTCCGCCGGGGTCTATGGCTACACCTTC. The chain couples TRBV29-1 to TRBJ1-2; D not resolved. CDR3 length equals 13 residues. V was cut by 4 bases and J by 4 bases, with 13 bases left in between. The germline CDR1 and CDR2 sequences are SQVTM and ANQGSEA. Full variable domain (missing parts from reference TRBV29-1 and TRBJ1-2): SAVISQKPSRDICQRGTSLTIQCQVDSQVTMMFWYRQQPGQSLTLIATANQGSEATYESGFVIDKFPISRPNLTFSTLTVSNMSPEDSSIYLCSVASAGVYGYTFGSGTRLTVV.

The chain recombines TRBV20-1 with TRBJ1-2; D remains unclear. V gave up 3 bases and J gave up 4 bases, with 12 bases separating them. CDR3 length: 13 amino acids. Looked up from germline, CDR1 is DFQATT and CDR2 is SNEGSKA (reference sequence). The CDR3 sequence: CSASSGISYGYTF. The DNA of the CDR3 is TGCAGTGCTAGTTCCGGGATTTCCTATGGCTACACCTTC.